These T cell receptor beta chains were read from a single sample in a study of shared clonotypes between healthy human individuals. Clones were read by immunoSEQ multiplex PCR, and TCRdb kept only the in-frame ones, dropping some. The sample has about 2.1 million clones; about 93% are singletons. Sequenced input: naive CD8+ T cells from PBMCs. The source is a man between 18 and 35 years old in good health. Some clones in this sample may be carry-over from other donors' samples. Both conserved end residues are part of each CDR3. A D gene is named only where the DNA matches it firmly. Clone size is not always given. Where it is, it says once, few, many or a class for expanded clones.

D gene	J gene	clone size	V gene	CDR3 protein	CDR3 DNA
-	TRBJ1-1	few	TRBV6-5	CASSLARMSNTEAFF	TGTGCCAGCAGTTTAGCTAGGATGTCGAACACTGAAGCTTTCTTT
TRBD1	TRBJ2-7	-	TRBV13	CASSSAAQGSEQYF	TGTGCCAGCAGCTCGGCGGCACAGGGGAGCGAGCAGTACTTC
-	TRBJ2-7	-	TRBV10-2	CASSEVNRVYEQYF	TGCGCCAGCAGTGAAGTTAACCGTGTATACGAGCAGTACTTC
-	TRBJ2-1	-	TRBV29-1	CSVEGLVRGHSYNEQFF	TGCAGCGTTGAGGGGCTCGTGCGGGGCCACTCCTACAATGAGCAGTTCTTC
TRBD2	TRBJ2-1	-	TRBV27	CASSFAAGEFNNEQFF	TGTGCCAGCAGTTTTGCGGCGGGAGAATTCAACAATGAGCAGTTCTTC
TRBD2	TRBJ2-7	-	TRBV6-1	CASSVTSGRSAYEQYF	TGTGCCAGCAGTGTAACTAGCGGGAGATCGGCCTACGAGCAGTACTTC
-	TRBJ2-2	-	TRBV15	CATSNLWGFERELFF	TGTGCCACCAGCAACCTCTGGGGATTCGAAAGGGAGCTGTTTTTT
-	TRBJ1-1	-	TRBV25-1	CASTSGGWAFF	TGTGCCAGCACGTCTGGGGGGTGGGCTTTCTTT
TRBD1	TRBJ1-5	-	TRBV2	CASNREGQVRNQPQHF	TGTGCCAGCAATCGAGAGGGACAGGTGAGGAATCAGCCCCAGCATTTT
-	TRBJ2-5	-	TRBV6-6	CASSYFDTQETQYF	TGTGCCAGCAGTTACTTCGACACCCAAGAGACCCAGTACTTC
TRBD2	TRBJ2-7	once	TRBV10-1	CASSERLAGGTYEQYF	TGCGCCAGCAGCGAACGACTAGCGGGAGGAACCTACGAGCAGTACTTC
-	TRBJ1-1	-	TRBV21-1	CASSKVKGLNTEAFF	TGTGCCAGCAGCAAAGTTAAGGGATTGAACACTGAAGCTTTCTTT
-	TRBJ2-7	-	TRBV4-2	CASSSKRTSLWYEQYF	TGTGCCAGCAGCTCTAAGCGGACTTCGCTATGGTACGAGCAGTACTTC
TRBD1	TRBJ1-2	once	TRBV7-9	CASSSGGPDYGYTF	TGTGCCAGCAGCTCAGGGGGTCCTGACTATGGCTACACCTTC
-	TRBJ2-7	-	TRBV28	CASSLQLELRSSYEQYF	TGTGCCAGCAGTTTACAGCTGGAGTTACGAAGCTCCTACGAGCAGTACTTC
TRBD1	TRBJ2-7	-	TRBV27	CASRELTGGAYF	TGTGCCAGCAGGGAATTAACAGGGGGCGCCTACTTC
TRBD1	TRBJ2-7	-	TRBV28	CASSTGGESGHYEQYF	TGTGCCAGCAGTACAGGGGGCGAGTCGGGACACTACGAGCAGTACTTC
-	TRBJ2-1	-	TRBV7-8	CASSLGRGPPGSYNEQFF	TGTGCCAGCAGCTTAGGCCGGGGTCCCCCGGGCTCCTACAATGAGCAGTTCTTC
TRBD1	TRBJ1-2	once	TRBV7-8	CASSRDRAKANYGYTF	TGTGCCAGCAGCCGGGACAGGGCTAAAGCTAACTATGGCTACACCTTC
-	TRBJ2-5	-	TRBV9	CASSPADRWRETQYF	TGTGCCAGCAGCCCCGCGGATCGGTGGCGGGAGACCCAGTACTTC
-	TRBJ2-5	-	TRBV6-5	CASSSPAGWTQYF	TGTGCCAGCAGTTCCCCAGCTGGGTGGACCCAGTACTTC
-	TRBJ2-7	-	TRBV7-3	CASSFKGAYEQYF	TGTGCCAGCAGCTTCAAGGGGGCCTACGAGCAGTACTTC
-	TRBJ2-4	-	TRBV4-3	CASSQDFGSNKNIQYF	TGCGCCAGCAGCCAAGATTTCGGATCCAACAAAAACATTCAGTACTTC
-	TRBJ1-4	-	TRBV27	CASSPQGQRFEKLFF	TGTGCCAGCAGTCCGCAGGGACAACGATTTGAAAAACTGTTTTTT
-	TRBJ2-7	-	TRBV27	CASSALGGGSYEQYF	TGTGCCAGCAGCGCCTTAGGGGGGGGCTCCTACGAGCAGTACTTC
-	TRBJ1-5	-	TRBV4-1	CASSQDWPVSNQPQHF	TGCGCCAGCAGCCAAGATTGGCCGGTTAGCAATCAGCCCCAGCATTTT
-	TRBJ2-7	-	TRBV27	CASSGQANSYEQYF	TGTGCCAGCAGTGGACAAGCTAACTCCTACGAGCAGTACTTC
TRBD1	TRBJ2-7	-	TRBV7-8	CASSFQGAYYEQYF	TGTGCCAGCAGCTTCCAGGGGGCGTACTACGAGCAGTACTTC
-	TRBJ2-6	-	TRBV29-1	CSVDPGPGANVLTF	TGCAGCGTTGACCCAGGGCCCGGGGCCAACGTCCTGACTTTC